The 19 T cell receptor beta chains reported below all come from one sample, sequenced in a study of beta chain features in type 1 diabetes. Expressed TCRB transcripts were sequenced, since all the RNA that had been isolated was reverse transcribed. TCRdb keeps only in-frame clones here, not all; method: immunoSEQ multiplex PCR. The data contain 330,000 or so clones, 14% of them singletons. The sequencing sample was made of central memory CD4+ T cells from blood. The receptors stem from a man aged 30 to 39 in good health.

A few counts support this clone. This chain uses TRBV9 with TRBJ1-3; the D gene is possibly TRBD1 (5 bases). The CDR3 extends over 15 amino acids. V lost 2 bases and J lost 4, with 13 bases in between. Germline V gene lookup returns CDR1 SGDLS and CDR2 YYNGEE. In DNA, the CDR3 is TGTGCCAGCAGCGTGACCCATGGGGGAGGAAACACCATATATTTT. This codes for CASSVTHGGGNTIYF.

The rearrangement links TRBV7-2 to TRBJ2-5; 7 nucleotides align to TRBD2. The CDR3 consists of 16 residues. Trimming took 5 bases from V and 5 from J; bases not matched to a gene: 14. Germline loops: CDR1 SGHTA, CDR2 FQGNSA. CDR3 in DNA: TGTGCCAGCAGCCCGCCGGGGAGCGGGGAGGGGGAGACCCAGTACTTC. Translated, it gives CASSPPGSGEGETQYF. Full variable domain (missing parts from reference TRBV7-2 and TRBJ2-5): GAGVSQSPSNKVTEKGKDVELRCDPISGHTALYWYRQSLGQGLEFLIYFQGNSAPDKSGLPSDRFSAERTGGSVSTLTIQRTQQEDSAVYLCASSPPGSGEGETQYFGPGTRLLVL.

The V call is TRBV25-1, the J call TRBJ2-5; D perhaps matches TRBD2 (6 bases). The CDR3 length is 13 residues. Germline V gives CDR1 MGHDK, CDR2 SYGVNS. The V gene lost 6 bases and the J gene lost 9 bases, with 17 bases spanning the gap. CDR3 coding DNA: TGTGCCAGCAGCGGTGAGGGGACTCGGTCCCAGTACTTC. It translates to CASSGEGTRSQYF.

The genes are TRBV25-1 and TRBJ1-6; D remains unclear. Trimming shortened V by 3 bases and J by 3 bases, and 0 bases separated the two germline ends. The length of the CDR3 is 12 residues. CDR1 is MGHDK and CDR2 is SYGVNS in the germline V gene. This CDR3 is CASSDYNSPLHF. As DNA, the CDR3 is TGTGCCAGCAGTGACTATAATTCACCCCTCCACTTT.

V is TRBV13 and J is TRBJ2-6; possibly TRBD2 for D (5 bases). Germline V lookup: CDR1 PRHDT, CDR2 FYEKMQ (reference sequence). The germline V and J ends were trimmed by 8 bases and 0 bases, with 11 bases remaining between them. The CDR3 spans 15 residues. CDR3 in DNA: TGTGCCAGCCAGAGGGAGCCCTCTGGGGCCAACGTCCTGACTTTC. As protein: CASQREPSGANVLTF.

The chain uses TRBV6-6 and TRBJ2-7; TRBD1 agrees at 7 bases. The ends lost 2 bases at V and 0 bases at J; junction bases unmatched: 4. The CDR3 extends over 15 amino acids. Germline values: CDR1 MNHNY, CDR2 SVGAGI (reference sequence). Here the CDR3 DNA reads TGTGCCAGCAGTTACCGACAGGGTAGCTCCTACGAGCAGTACGTC. Its translation is CASSYRQGSSYEQYV.

The table lists this clone with a few counts. The chain has TRBV7-8 and TRBJ1-5; TRBD1 might be the D (5 bases). Germline V gene sequence: CDR1 SGHVS, CDR2 FQNEAQ. Trimming removed 1 base at V and 6 bases at J, with 13 bases between. The CDR3 has 15 amino acids. The CDR3 protein is CASSLGTGASQPQHF. The CDR3 region has the DNA TGTGCCAGCAGCTTAGGAACCGGGGCGAGTCAGCCCCAGCATTTT.

The chain carries TRBV2 and TRBJ2-2; TRBD2 might be the D (6 bases). The CDR3 contains 15 residues. CDR1 SNHLY and CDR2 FYNNEI come from the germline V gene. V lost 4 bases, J lost 1 base, and 10 bases lay in between. The chain's CDR3 is CASSGGTRNTGELFF. In DNA, the CDR3 is TGTGCCAGCAGTGGGGGGACTCGGAACACCGGGGAGCTGTTTTTT.

This clone has a count of ten or more. The rearrangement links TRBV10-3 to TRBJ1-1; a weak D match, TRBD1 (5 bases). CDR3 length: 12 residues. Trimming shortened V by 4 bases and J by 5 bases, and 8 bases separated the two germline ends. Germline CDR1 is ENHRY and CDR2 is SYGVKD. CDR3 nucleotide sequence: TGTGCCATCAGTGGTCCAGGGACTGAAGCTTTCTTT. It yields the protein CAISGPGTEAFF.

This clone was recorded a few times. The rearrangement joins TRBV6-4 to TRBJ2-7, with TRBD1 identical over 9 bases. The ends lost 6 bases at V and 1 base at J; junction bases unmatched: 7. CDR1 and CDR2 (germline): MRHNA, SNTAGT. The CDR3 runs 15 residues. The CDR3 is CASRRGQGPSYEQYV. The CDR3 DNA reads TGTGCCAGCAGGAGGGGACAGGGCCCTTCCTACGAGCAGTACGTC.

The rearrangement joins TRBV19 to TRBJ1-4; unclear D gene. This CDR3 has 14 amino acids. CDR1 is LNHDA, CDR2 SQIVND, per germline (reference sequence). Trimming shortened V by 3 bases and J by 8 bases, and 13 bases separated the two germline ends. The CDR3: CASSMGSTGEKLFF. CDR3 coding DNA: TGTGCCAGTAGTATGGGGTCTACTGGGGAAAAACTGTTTTTT.

The chain is built from TRBV5-6 and TRBJ1-2; D unresolved. This CDR3 comprises 13 residues. V was clipped by 1 base and J by 1 base, with 5 bases between them. Per the germline V gene, CDR1 is SGHDT and CDR2 is YYEEEE. The CDR3 bases are TGTGCCAGCAGCTTGCCAGATAACTATGGCTACACCTTC. This gives the protein CASSLPDNYGYTF.

This sequence joins TRBV30 and TRBJ1-4; D not resolved. V dropped 2 bases and J dropped 8 bases, with 15 bases sitting between them. Germline assignment: CDR1 GTSNPN and CDR2 SVGIG (reference sequence). This CDR3 is built from 14 residues. The CDR3 reads CAWSHPLVGEKLFF. CDR3 bases: TGTGCCTGGAGTCACCCGCTGGTCGGGGAAAAACTGTTTTTT.

Only a few counts were recorded for this clone. The chain couples TRBV11-2 to TRBJ2-5; D may be TRBD1 (5 bases). Germline V CDR1 and CDR2: SGHAT, FQNNGV. The CDR3 contains 17 residues. V lost 0 bases to trimming and J lost 5 bases, with 19 bases between them. The CDR3 nucleotides are TGTGCCAGCAGCTTAGATTTCCGGGCGAGACCAGGGGAGACCCAGTACTTC. It yields the protein CASSLDFRARPGETQYF.

The chain couples TRBV15 to TRBJ1-2; TRBD1 agrees at 8 bases. Germline CDR1 is LNHNV and CDR2 is YYDKDF (reference sequence). This CDR3 region has 14 residues. V trimming: 6 bases; J trimming: 4 bases; junction bases outside the gene matches: 7. The CDR3: CATRGQGGGYGYTF. For the CDR3, the DNA is TGTGCCACCAGAGGACAGGGCGGTGGCTATGGCTACACCTTC.

This clone turned up a few times. The chain uses TRBV5-8 and TRBJ1-6, with D maybe TRBD1 (5 bases). Trimming cost V 2 bases and J 8 bases, with 17 bases left between them. The germline V gene encodes CDR1 SGHTS and CDR2 YDEGEE. The CDR3 has 16 amino acids. CDR3 nucleotide sequence: TGTGCCAGCAGCTTAAGGACAAACAATAGAGATTCACCCCTCCACTTT. Its translation: CASSLRTNNRDSPLHF.

This rearrangement joins TRBV7-2 to TRBJ2-3; D unresolved. The ends were cut back, 6 bases at V and 4 bases at J, with 5 bases in the middle. CDR3 size: 11 residues. Germline CDR1 is SGHTA and CDR2 is FQGNSA. The CDR3 reads CASSRADTQYF. The CDR3 DNA follows: TGTGCCAGCAGTAGAGCAGATACGCAGTATTTT. Using reference TRBV7-2 and TRBJ2-3 for the parts outside the CDR3, the full variable domain is GAGVSQSPSNKVTEKGKDVELRCDPISGHTALYWYRQSLGQGLEFLIYFQGNSAPDKSGLPSDRFSAERTGGSVSTLTIQRTQQEDSAVYLCASSRADTQYFGPGTRLTVL.

In its sample, this clone was seen a few times. At one end the junction does not follow the germline gene, possibly because of a read error. This chain uses TRBV6-6 with TRBJ1-1; TRBD1 is a possible D gene (6 bases). CDR3 length equals 14 residues. Germline V gene lookup returns CDR1 MNHNY and CDR2 SVGAGI (reference sequence). CDR3 in DNA: TGTGCCAGCAGTAGGACAGCCTCGAGGGCTGACGCTTTCTTT. Translating it yields CASSRTASRADAFF.

This clone showed up many times. The rearrangement links TRBV14 to TRBJ1-1; 8 positions match TRBD1. The germline gives CDR1 SGHDN, CDR2 FVKESK. The CDR3 runs to 13 residues. V gave up 3 bases and J gave up 10 bases; unmatched junction bases: 7. The CDR3 DNA sequence: TGTGCCAGCAGCCACGACAGGGGTCTGGCAGCTTTCTTT. It is translated as CASSHDRGLAAFF.